These 18 T cell receptor beta chains were sequenced from one sample in a study of early T cells in non-severe SARS-CoV-2 infection. TCRdb redid the calling of the 5' RACE reads with MiXCR, one entry per CDR3 protein. This sample has tens of thousands of distinct CDR3 sequences, with around 13% found just once. Sequencing was done on a sample of whole blood. The receptors were sampled from an adult who was a healthcare worker with PCR-confirmed SARS-CoV-2 infection or an uninfected control (not recorded which).

This clonotype was detected many times. V is TRBV3-1 and J is TRBJ1-6; 10 nucleotides align to TRBD1. This CDR3 has 16 residues. Germline V CDR1 and CDR2: LGHDT, YNNKEL (reference sequence). Unmatched junction bases numbered 5, after V lost 1 base and J lost 8 bases. The CDR3 DNA is TGTGCCAGCAGCCAAGCGGGACAGGGGCATGATTCACCCCTCCACTTT. It yields the protein CASSQAGQGHDSPLHF.

This clonotype was detected ten times or more. The V and J genes are TRBV12-3 or TRBV12-4 and TRBJ1-5; D uncertain. This CDR3 is 10 amino acids long. V lost 8 bases, J lost 11 bases, and 10 bases lay in between. Here the CDR3 reads CASGSRTQHF. The CDR3 coding sequence is TGTGCCAGCGGGTCGAGGACCCAGCATTTT.

The chain employs TRBV18 and TRBJ2-1, with D unresolved. Germline values: CDR1 KGHSH, CDR2 LQKENI. The CDR3 runs to 11 residues. Trimming left V 3 bases short and J 8 bases short, with 5 bases between. The CDR3 protein is CASSPYDEQFF. DNA of the CDR3: TGTGCCAGCTCACCGTACGATGAGCAGTTCTTC.

In its sample, this clonotype was seen a few times. The V gene is TRBV12-3 or TRBV12-4, the J gene TRBJ2-1, with TRBD1 identical over 7 bases. There are 15 residues in the CDR3. Germline trimming cut 5 bases from V and 4 bases from J; bases unmatched to any gene: 8. CDR3 DNA: TGTGCCAGCAGTCCCAGGGGGACAGAGTACAATGAGCAGTTCTTC. This translates into CASSPRGTEYNEQFF.

This clonotype was counted many times. The J gene is TRBJ2-7, the V gene TRBV20-1; no firm D call. Germline CDR1 is DFQATT and CDR2 is SNEGSKA (reference sequence). The CDR3 runs to 14 residues. The V and J ends lost 2 bases and 0 bases respectively, with 11 bases between them. CDR3 loop: CSARSSASSYEQYF. The CDR3 DNA reads TGCAGTGCTAGATCCTCAGCGAGCTCCTACGAGCAGTACTTC.

Many counts were recorded for this clonotype. The V and J genes are TRBV29-1 and TRBJ1-1; D is undetermined. Trimming pared 5 bases from V and 1 base from J, leaving 8 bases between. The germline CDR1 and CDR2 sequences are SQVTM and ANQGSEA. This CDR3 contains 12 residues. CDR3: CSVSHGNTEAFF. CDR3 nucleotide sequence: TGCAGCGTTTCACATGGGAACACTGAAGCTTTCTTT.

The chain is built from TRBV27 and TRBJ2-7, with D possibly TRBD1 on 5 matching bases. V lost 3 bases, J lost 5 bases, and 17 bases lay in between. Per the germline V gene, CDR1 is MNHEY and CDR2 is SMNVEV (reference sequence). This CDR3 is built from 15 residues. The CDR3 nucleotides are TGTGCCAGCAGTTTTGACAGACTTTCATACGACGAGCAGTACTTC. Its translation is CASSFDRLSYDEQYF.

Concerning this clonotype: A much larger clone lies one base from this, so it may be a read error. The rearrangement links TRBV7-9 to TRBJ1-6; 8 bases are a match to TRBD1. Germline CDR1 is SEHNR and CDR2 is FQNEAQ (reference sequence). The CDR3 extends over 15 amino acids. The CDR3 loop reads CVSETGVAYNSPLHF. The DNA of the CDR3 is TGTGTCAGTGAGACAGGGGTGGCCTATAATTCACCCCTCCACTTT.

The DNA of the CDR3 is TGCGCCAGCAGCTTCGGGGATCGCTCCTATAATTCACCCCTCCACTTT. This codes for CASSFGDRSYNSPLHF. The rearrangement joins TRBV5-1 to TRBJ1-6, with unresolved D. V was clipped by 2 bases and J by 0 bases, with 9 bases between them. The CDR3 is 16 amino acids. The germline CDR1 and CDR2 sequences are SGHRS and YFSETQ.

The chain employs TRBV6-1 and TRBJ2-1, with a tentative D call TRBD1 (5 bases). Trimming cost V 2 bases and J 2 bases, with 7 bases left between them. Per the germline V gene, CDR1 is MNHNS and CDR2 is SASEGT. This CDR3 is built from 14 residues. The CDR3 DNA is TGTGCCAGCAGTGAAATGGACACCTACAATGAGCAGTTCTTC. It translates to CASSEMDTYNEQFF.

The DNA for the CDR3 is TGCAGTGCTAGAACTAGCGGGAGGGGATACAATGAGCAGTTCTTC. Translated, it gives CSARTSGRGYNEQFF. The chain joins TRBV20-1 to TRBJ2-1, with 13 nucleotides matching TRBD2. The ends lost 2 bases at V and 4 bases at J; junction bases unmatched: 2. This CDR3 comprises 15 residues. Germline values: CDR1 DFQATT, CDR2 SNEGSKA (reference sequence).

This clonotype was recorded at least ten times. The V and J genes are TRBV6-4 and TRBJ2-1, with a possible D match to TRBD2 (5 bases). Trimming cost V 3 bases and J 9 bases, with 12 bases left between them. The CDR3 has 13 residues. Per the germline V gene, CDR1 is MRHNA and CDR2 is SNTAGT. Here the CDR3 reads CASSEEADAEQFF. CDR3 nucleotides: TGTGCCAGCAGTGAGGAGGCAGACGCTGAGCAGTTCTTC.

J is TRBJ2-3 and V is TRBV5-6, with TRBD2 matching 11 bases. The CDR3 spans 16 residues. CDR1 and CDR2 from the germline V gene are SGHDT and YYEEEE. Trimming removed 3 bases from V and 2 bases from J; junction bases left unmatched: 5. The CDR3 reads CASSSLAGGNTDTQYF. CDR3 nucleotide sequence: TGTGCCAGCAGCTCCCTAGCGGGGGGCAACACAGATACGCAGTATTTT.

This clonotype was counted at least ten times. The gene calls are TRBV4-1 and TRBJ2-1, with no clear D. CDR1 and CDR2 from the germline V gene are MGHRA and YSYEKL. This CDR3 spans 12 amino acids. V lost 1 base, J lost 10 bases, and 8 bases lay in between. CDR3 sequence: CASSQAIGEQFF. The CDR3 bases are TGCGCCAGCAGCCAAGCGATTGGGGAGCAGTTCTTC.

This clonotype was recorded only once. The CDR3 does not close with the conserved phenylalanine or tryptophan, likely indicating a read error. The J gene is TRBJ2-3, the V gene TRBV7-2, with unresolved D. Trimming removed 5 bases from V and 0 bases from J, with 12 bases in between. Germline V gene sequence: CDR1 SGHTA, CDR2 FQGNSA. The CDR3 spans 15 residues. The CDR3 is CASSVPPPSTDTQYI. CDR3 nucleotides: TGTGCCAGCAGCGTACCTCCCCCTAGCACAGATACGCAGTATATT.

This clonotype was counted many times. The J gene is TRBJ1-1, the V gene TRBV27, with D hard to call. The CDR3 length is 11 residues. CDR1 and CDR2 (germline): MNHEY, SMNVEV (reference sequence). V was clipped by 7 bases and J by 3 bases, with 6 bases between them. The CDR3 bases are TGTGCCAGCAAAGGGTACACTGAAGCTTTCTTT. This translates into CASKGYTEAFF.

This clonotype has just a few counts. The chain links TRBV7-9 to TRBJ1-5, with D possibly being TRBD1 (5 bases). From germline, CDR1 is SEHNR and CDR2 FQNEAQ (reference sequence). The germline V and J ends were trimmed by 1 base and 1 base, with 8 bases remaining between them. The CDR3 is 15 amino acids. CDR3 loop: CASSLGSGSNQPQHF. CDR3 nucleotides: TGTGCCAGCAGCTTAGGATCAGGGAGCAATCAGCCCCAGCATTTT.

This clonotype was detected many times. The chain has TRBV5-1 and TRBJ2-3; D remains unclear. The germline V and J ends were trimmed by 3 bases and 4 bases, with 12 bases remaining between them. Germline V lookup: CDR1 SGHRS, CDR2 YFSETQ. CDR3 length equals 14 residues. This chain's CDR3 is CASSSGPEADTQYF. The CDR3 region has the DNA TGCGCCAGCAGCTCGGGTCCCGAGGCAGATACGCAGTATTTT. Based on the CDR3 plus reference TRBV5-1 and TRBJ2-3, the full variable domain is KAGVTQTPRYLIKTRGQQVTLSCSPISGHRSVSWYQQTPGQGLQFLFEYFSETQRNKGNFPGRFSGRQFSNSRSEMNVSTLELGDSALYLCASSSGPEADTQYFGPGTRLTVL.